The clone carrying this T cell receptor beta chain was observed many times. Its antigen is unidentified. The data originate from a study of CD8 T cells in ankylosing spondylitis. General study findings and limits: Characteristic, it appeared, of ankylosing spondylitis blood was a TCR beta motif of seven or eight highly homologous variants. In the blood and synovial fluid of reactive arthritis, some motif variants had been previously reported. Reportedly, disease-linked clones are significantly enriched in ankylosing spondylitis patients' matched synovial fluid. Disease-associated clones were CD8+ and fairly uncommon in peripheral blood.

Generation of TCR beta libraries employed quantitative 5'-RACE incorporating molecular barcodes. TCRdb itself ran the 5' RACE reads through MiXCR, one entry per CDR3 protein. The sample carries more than 500,000 distinct CDR3 sequences, about 5.7% recorded once. Trimming removed 6 bases from V and 1 base from J, with 12 bases in between. The germline gives CDR1 SEHNR, CDR2 FQNEAQ (reference sequence). The CDR3 runs 14 residues. The V call is TRBV7-9, the J call TRBJ1-1; D is possibly TRBD1 (5 bases). The source is a male donor with ankylosing spondylitis. Sequenced material: blood, either unsorted or a sorted T cell fraction (not recorded which). The CDR3 DNA sequence: TGTGCCAGCAGTCCGGGACCGCCGAACACTGAAGCTTTCTTT. It is translated as CASSPGPPNTEAFF.